Included here is one T cell receptor beta chain sequence, with context. Its antigen is as yet unknown. These data come from a study of cytomegalovirus exposure and HLA in healthy donors. Whole-study findings and limits: It was 164 TCR beta chains that were listed as cytomegalovirus-associated.

V dropped 4 bases and J dropped 7; count of bases not matched to a gene: 9. The CDR3 length is 14 residues. Germline lookup yields CDR1 SGHRS and CDR2 YFSETQ. Both 60 Vbeta primers and 13 Jbeta primers went into the PCR. Generated by immunoSEQ multiplex PCR, the TCRdb table keeps only in-frame clones and is missing some. The sample lists around 160,000 clones, roughly 80% seen once, with 7% to 9% in the top ten. The sequenced sample consisted of PBMCs. The chain links TRBV5-1 to TRBJ1-2; 8 positions match TRBD1. The source is a male donor in good health and CMV-seropositive. The CDR3 here is CASSPDRESGGYTF. The CDR3 region has the DNA TGCGCCAGCAGCCCGGACAGGGAATCCGGTGGCTACACCTTC.